These T cell receptor beta chains were read from a single sample in a study of T cell responses to AZD1222 COVID-19 vaccine. TCRdb keeps only in-frame clones here, not all; method: immunoSEQ multiplex PCR. The data show around 120,000 clones, 85% to 90% seen once. The input for sequencing was peripheral blood, taken on day 0 of AZD1222 vaccination. The receptors shown here come from an adult in good health. The CDR3 runs from the conserved cysteine through the conserved F or W. A D gene is named only where the DNA matches it firmly. Clone sizes are given selectively: once, few, many, or a class where the clone is expanded.

length	size	V	D	J	CDR3	DNA
14	-	TRBV18	-	TRBJ2-5	CASSPQTGRETQYF	TGTGCCAGCTCACCACAGACAGGACGGGAGACCCAGTACTTC
17	few	TRBV21-1	-	TRBJ2-7	CASSSLAPCRQPYEQYF	TGTGCCAGCAGCAGTCTTGCGCCCTGCCGGCAGCCGTACGAGCAGTACTTC
15	-	TRBV15	-	TRBJ1-2	CATSRDAGMNYGYTF	TGTGCCACCAGCAGAGACGCAGGGATGAACTATGGCTACACCTTC
17	-	TRBV7-9	-	TRBJ1-1	CASSLGGDTAFVTEAFF	TGTGCCAGCAGCTTGGGGGGGGACACCGCTTTTGTCACTGAAGCTTTCTTT
14	few	TRBV4-2	TRBD1	TRBJ2-7	CASSPGQGAYEQYF	TGTGCCAGCAGCCCGGGACAGGGGGCCTACGAGCAGTACTTC
13	-	TRBV9	-	TRBJ1-1	CASSPLGGSEAFF	TGTGCCAGCAGCCCCCTCGGGGGGTCTGAAGCTTTCTTT
17	-	TRBV5-1	TRBD2	TRBJ2-1	CASSLAVLTGGYNEQFF	TGCGCCAGCAGCTTGGCAGTTTTAACGGGGGGCTACAATGAGCAGTTCTTC
12	-	TRBV30	-	TRBJ1-2	CAWSAPGGGYTF	TGTGCCTGGAGTGCACCCGGCGGTGGCTACACCTTC
16	once	TRBV6-2/TRBV6-3	TRBD1	TRBJ1-2	CASSSLRGQSYYGYTF	TGTGCCAGCAGTTCTCTGCGGGGACAGAGCTACTATGGCTACACCTTC
16	-	TRBV4-1	TRBD1	TRBJ1-2	CASSQPTYRGGYGYTF	TGCGCCAGCAGCCAACCTACTTACAGGGGAGGCTATGGCTACACCTTC
15	-	TRBV4-1	TRBD2	TRBJ2-7	CASSSGTSAIYEQYF	TGCGCCAGCAGCAGCGGGACTAGCGCAATCTACGAGCAGTACTTC
13	-	TRBV3-1/TRBV3-2	-	TRBJ1-4	CASSRSENEKLFF	TGTGCCAGCAGCCGGTCGGAGAATGAAAAACTGTTTTTT
11	-	TRBV29-1	-	TRBJ2-2	CSVEGPGELFF	TGCAGCGTTGAGGGCCCCGGGGAGCTGTTTTTT
11	-	TRBV29-1	-	TRBJ1-1	CSVERNTEAFF	TGCAGCGTTGAAAGGAACACTGAAGCTTTCTTT
15	-	TRBV5-1	-	TRBJ2-7	CASSLGAGETYEQYF	TGCGCCAGCAGCTTGGGAGCCGGGGAAACCTACGAGCAGTACTTC
14	-	TRBV5-6	-	TRBJ1-5	CASSLRRDLQPQHF	TGTGCCAGCAGCTTGAGGAGGGACCTACAGCCCCAGCATTTT
16	-	TRBV4-3	TRBD2	TRBJ2-7	CASSQDGAGGTYEQYF	TGCGCCAGCAGCCAAGATGGTGCGGGAGGGACCTACGAGCAGTACTTC
13	-	TRBV19	-	TRBJ2-1	CASSIDPNNEQFF	TGTGCCAGTAGTATAGATCCCAACAATGAGCAGTTCTTC
15	-	TRBV24-1	-	TRBJ2-5	CATSDSITGFETQYF	TGTGCCACCAGTGATTCGATTACAGGTTTTGAGACCCAGTACTTC
12	-	TRBV29-1	TRBD1	TRBJ1-2	CSVSGGNYGYTF	TGCAGCGTCTCAGGGGGTAACTATGGCTACACCTTC
17	few	TRBV19	TRBD1	TRBJ1-3	CASSIDRDSPRGNTIYF	TGTGCCAGTAGTATAGATCGGGACAGTCCCCGGGGAAACACCATATATTTT